This entry features one T cell receptor (beta chain) sequence. Its antigen is not identified. This sample's TCRbeta library carried unique molecular identifier barcodes. MiXCR, run by TCRdb on the PCR reads, gives a single entry per CDR3 protein. The top ten clones hold about 39% of a sample with fewer than 250,000 distinct CDR3 sequences, around a sixth of them seen once. The data belong to a study of T-cell reconstitution after alpha-beta-depleted transplantation in children. This CDR3 spans 16 amino acids. The V gene end was trimmed by 4 bases and the J gene end by 4 bases; junction bases not matched to a gene: 8. Germline-derived CDR1 and CDR2 are SGHKS and YYEKEE (reference sequence). Study-wide results and limits: Several hundred expanded graft clones reportedly gave rise to the alpha-beta T cells present about two months after transplant.

Sequencing was performed on PBMCs, mostly from graft donor cells, taken 360 days after TCRalphabeta/CD19-depleted stem cell transplant. This chain links TRBV5-5 with TRBJ2-1, with 10 bases identical to TRBD2. This clonotype was obtained from a male patient aged 2 to 9 who had a stem cell transplant for acute lymphoblastic leukemia, so the T cells may come from the graft donor. CDR3 DNA: TGTGCCAGCAGCCCTTCTAGCGGGGGAGTTTACAATGAGCAGTTCTTC. Encoded protein: CASSPSSGGVYNEQFF.